This T cell receptor (beta chain) was documented in a study of CD8 T cells in ankylosing spondylitis. Overall study findings and caveats: Clones linked to disease were reported to show significant enrichment in matched ankylosing spondylitis synovial fluid. Before this, some motif variants had been reported in reactive arthritis synovial fluid and blood. In peripheral blood, disease-linked CD8+ clones occurred at relatively low frequencies. Apparently characteristic of ankylosing spondylitis blood was a TCR beta motif (fewer than ten highly homologous variants).

With 3 bases clipped from V and 0 bases from J, the junction kept 8 bases outside the gene matches. CDR3 length: 17 amino acids. Germline CDR1 SGHRS, CDR2 YFSETQ. Quantitative 5'-RACE with molecular barcodes was used to make the TCR beta libraries. TCRdb reprocessed the 5' RACE reads via MiXCR and lists one record per CDR3 protein. Of roughly 470,000 distinct CDR3 sequences in the sample, approximately 26% were seen once. The sample holds a few counts of this clonotype. Antigen: not known. Sample: blood, either unsorted or a sorted T cell fraction (not recorded which). The rearrangement uses TRBV5-1 and TRBJ2-1; 8 bases fit TRBD2. This receptor was identified in a male donor with ankylosing spondylitis. CDR3 protein: CASSWAPSGSSYNEQFF. CDR3 sequence (DNA): TGCGCCAGCAGCTGGGCCCCCAGCGGGAGCTCCTACAATGAGCAGTTCTTC.